These T cell receptor beta chains were read from a single sample in a study of OX40 agonist ivuxolimab in advanced cancers. The repertoire was sequenced with immunoSEQ multiplex PCR; TCRdb's copy has only in-frame clones and lacks some. The table has 20,000 to 25,000 clones, about nine tenths seen once; the top ten hold 20% to 25%. This sample comprised CD4+ or CD8+ T cells sorted from blood, obtained in a trial of the OX40 agonist ivuxolimab. The origin of the receptors is an adult with an advanced solid tumor such as melanoma, head and neck, liver or kidney cancer. The CDR3 runs from the conserved cysteine through the conserved F or W. The D gene is left open where the match is weak.

CDR3	length	J	V	D
CASSGEAGGFWQFF	14	TRBJ2-1	TRBV9	TRBD1
CASSQDWAGNTIYF	14	TRBJ1-3	TRBV21-1	-
CASSRASGGGKETQYF	16	TRBJ2-5	TRBV4-1	TRBD2
CASRSPLTGSYEQYF	15	TRBJ2-7	TRBV7-2	TRBD1
CASSAMDTQYF	11	TRBJ2-3	TRBV27	-
CASSLSGQGSYEQYF	15	TRBJ2-7	TRBV27	TRBD1
CASSERVANEKLFF	14	TRBJ1-4	TRBV10-1	-
CASTVAGPYGELFF	14	TRBJ2-2	TRBV5-6	-
CASSLGRVGYEQYF	14	TRBJ2-7	TRBV11-2	-
CASSDRTYEQYF	12	TRBJ2-7	TRBV7-9	-
CASSVGTSGSPQETQYF	17	TRBJ2-5	TRBV9	TRBD2
CASSLDRSVQPQHF	14	TRBJ1-5	TRBV28	-
CASSLKPAEAFF	12	TRBJ1-1	TRBV7-9	-
CASSVEAPQPFNQPQHF	17	TRBJ1-5	TRBV9	-
CASSPENQRSSEQFF	15	TRBJ2-1	TRBV18	-
CASGPGVNEQFF	12	TRBJ2-1	TRBV6-1	-
CASSADTDTQYF	12	TRBJ2-3	TRBV11-3	-
CASSPTSGRWAQYF	14	TRBJ2-5	TRBV7-3	TRBD2
CASSLMGFQELFF	13	TRBJ2-2	TRBV28	-
CASSATGYHEQYF	13	TRBJ2-7	TRBV7-9	TRBD1
CAWSVGQGAGELFF	14	TRBJ2-2	TRBV30	TRBD1
CASSVGGAADTQYF	14	TRBJ2-3	TRBV5-1	TRBD2
CASSLGGAGSPLHF	14	TRBJ1-6	TRBV7-6	-
CASSQSHRTGRNEQFF	16	TRBJ2-1	TRBV4-1	TRBD1
CASSFLAGGRDEQFF	15	TRBJ2-1	TRBV11-2	TRBD2
CASSPFSGQNYNSPLHF	17	TRBJ1-6	TRBV18	TRBD1
CASSRLADSYEQYF	14	TRBJ2-7	TRBV14	TRBD2
CASSLRGIARDEQFF	15	TRBJ2-1	TRBV5-8	-
CASSQTTGANEQFF	14	TRBJ2-1	TRBV4-2	TRBD1
CASSETVSSYNSPLHF	16	TRBJ1-6	TRBV6-1	-
CAWSVAGGDEAFF	13	TRBJ1-1	TRBV30	TRBD1
CASSLGPARPGSYTF	15	TRBJ1-2	TRBV7-3	-
CAWSGELPGNTIYF	14	TRBJ1-3	TRBV30	-
CASRNRQGVRVQPQHF	16	TRBJ1-5	TRBV12-2	-
CASSRDRGEKLFF	13	TRBJ1-4	TRBV9	TRBD1
CATQGDYSYEQYF	13	TRBJ2-7	TRBV6-1	-
CASSPMGRVYEQYF	14	TRBJ2-7	TRBV5-6	-
CASSQPFSHPQGAYNEQFF	19	TRBJ2-1	TRBV4-2	TRBD1
CASSLGAGGAYEQYF	15	TRBJ2-7	TRBV13	TRBD2
CATTDGSSTDTQYF	14	TRBJ2-3	TRBV15	-
CASSQDLGLGTGELFF	16	TRBJ2-2	TRBV4-1	-
CASLLTVSPNQPQHF	15	TRBJ1-5	TRBV28	-
CASKPQGRAYEQYF	14	TRBJ2-7	TRBV19	-
CAIEAQGREQYF	12	TRBJ2-7	TRBV10-3	-
CASSPLGGEQYF	12	TRBJ2-7	TRBV6-5	-
CASSFSGRPQETQYF	15	TRBJ2-5	TRBV5-6	TRBD2
CASSLQMGQLSYNEQFF	17	TRBJ2-1	TRBV11-1	TRBD1
CASSMVWEVKNIQYF	15	TRBJ2-4	TRBV19	-
CASSERGAGFYEQYF	15	TRBJ2-7	TRBV9	-
CASSSGTGSNQPQHF	15	TRBJ1-5	TRBV5-5	TRBD1
CASSLTGGRLAGSDTQYF	18	TRBJ2-3	TRBV7-3	TRBD2
CASSEYTSGGNEQFF	15	TRBJ2-1	TRBV6-1	TRBD2
CASSTTGNTEAFF	13	TRBJ1-1	TRBV27	-
CASTPFGGTDTQYF	14	TRBJ2-3	TRBV27	-